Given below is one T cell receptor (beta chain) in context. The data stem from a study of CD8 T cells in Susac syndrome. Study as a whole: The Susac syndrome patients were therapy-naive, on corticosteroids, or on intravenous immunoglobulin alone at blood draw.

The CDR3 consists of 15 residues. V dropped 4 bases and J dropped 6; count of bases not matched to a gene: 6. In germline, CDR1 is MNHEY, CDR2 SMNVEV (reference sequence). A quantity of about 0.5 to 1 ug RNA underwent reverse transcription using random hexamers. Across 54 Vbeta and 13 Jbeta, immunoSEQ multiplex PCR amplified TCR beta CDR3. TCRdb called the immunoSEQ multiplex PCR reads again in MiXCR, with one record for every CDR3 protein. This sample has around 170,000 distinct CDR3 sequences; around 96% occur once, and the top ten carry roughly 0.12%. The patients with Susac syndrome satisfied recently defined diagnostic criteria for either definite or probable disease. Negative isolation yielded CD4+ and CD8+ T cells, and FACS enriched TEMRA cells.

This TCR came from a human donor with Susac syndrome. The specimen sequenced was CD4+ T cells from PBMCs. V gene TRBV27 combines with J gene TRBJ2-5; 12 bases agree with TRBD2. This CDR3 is CASSSPSGGGQTQYF. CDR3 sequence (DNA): TGTGCCAGCAGTTCCCCTAGCGGGGGGGGACAGACCCAGTACTTC.